This TCR beta chain was observed in a study of blood T cell repertoires in COVID-19. In its sample, this clone was seen a few times. CDR1 SGHRS and CDR2 YFSETQ come from the germline V gene. The V gene lost 1 base and the J gene lost 2 bases, with 10 bases spanning the gap. CDR3 size: 14 residues. The data were produced by immunoSEQ multiplex PCR, yet TCRdb's version contains in-frame clones alone and is incomplete. The data hold 200,000 to 250,000 clones, with about 80% observed a single time. This chain links TRBV5-1 with TRBJ2-7, with D unresolved. The origin of this receptor is a man aged 40-49 years who had recovered from COVID-19. The specimen sequenced was PBMCs or T cells enriched from blood (not recorded which). CDR3 nucleotides: TGCGCCAGCAGCTTGCAGGAAGTTACCTACGAGCAGTACTTC. Translating it yields CASSLQEVTYEQYF.